This T cell receptor (beta chain) derives from a study of blood T cells in healthy people across ages. A second roughly 7 to 12 cycle PCR used barcoded and J-beta primers. Every cDNA was tagged by a template-switch adaptor with 12 random nucleotides. TCRdb re-called the 5' RACE reads with MiXCR, one entry per CDR3 protein. The sample lists some 1.7 million distinct CDR3 sequences, about 30% occurring once. This CDR3 comprises 14 residues. This clonotype has more than one count but fewer than ten. What it binds is not known. Regarding the study as a whole: Strong correlation was found linking TCR beta diversity to naive T cell percentage. With age, beta diversity per million T cells declined roughly linearly, significantly by approximately 40.

The TCR comes from a woman between 25 and 40 years old in good health. Sequenced input: blood. V and J are TRBV12-3 or TRBV12-4 and TRBJ2-4; D gene ambiguous. TRBJ2-7 matches the DNA end more closely, so the J call is doubtful. The CDR3 region has the DNA TGTGCCAGCAGTTTAAGGTTGGCAGACTACGAGCAGTACTTC. Amino acid sequence: CASSLRLADYEQYF.